The source of this T cell receptor (beta chain) is a study of blood T cell repertoires in COVID-19 (dated by TCRdb to between 2020 and 2021). Background on the whole study: The collaborator samples originated in the United States, Italy and Spain and spanned the acute and convalescent phases of COVID-19. The prospective study material was composed of cDNA or gDNA derived from T cells, B-cell-depleted T cells, or PBMCs. Subjects who had been exposed to COVID-19, were actively infected with it, or had recovered from it provided the deeply sampled blood TCRbeta repertoires that made up the dataset. The repertoires were released in a freely available public database meant as a resource for research on the immune response to SARS-CoV-2. The samples were drawn from the first 160 participants of the ongoing ImmuneRACE study and from under 1,500 subjects provided by 6 global collaborators. Sample metadata almost always included a de-identified subject ID, COVID-19 status, age in years and sex. Where available, HLA class I and class II types were taken from metadata supplied by the sample provider and were not determined by assay-based typing.

The germline V gene encodes CDR1 LNHDA and CDR2 SQIVND (reference sequence). Including the terminal cysteine and phenylalanine, the CDR3 comprises 12 residues. Only CDR3 DNA is held: 36 bases, read in frame from base 1. V loses 7 bases, J loses 6 bases, and the germline ends lie 10 bases apart. TCRbeta CDR3 regions were amplified from genomic DNA using the immunoSEQ Assay, a bias-controlled multiplex PCR. The published analysis was carried out like this. Nucleated cell counts per sample were estimated from amplification of reference gene primers within the assay. Sequence reads were collapsed and filtered to measure the absolute abundance of every unique TCRbeta CDR3 rearrangement. Productive Simpson clonality was computed per sample as the square root of Simpson's diversity index over productive rearrangements. As stored in TCRdb, this immuneACCESS dataset retains in-frame rearrangements with V and J assigned. A fraction of the clones does not appear; measured against another copy, unresolved V genes explain less than half of the discrepancy, and the remainder lacks a known reason. Clonal size and the V and J genes are those of that table, whereas D and trimming came from the DNA. The sample records 200,000 to 300,000 clones, 83% of which are singletons. The ten largest clones represent around 5.9% of the sample.

Summary of the overall study and its limitations: Clinical and demographic metadata were provided uncurated, with the amount varying by source and participant.

Collaborating institutions collected whole blood in K2EDTA tubes following their own protocols. For TCRbeta analysis, collaborators shipped samples in one of three forms: frozen whole blood, isolated PBMCs, or DNA extracted from either of those sample types. Notes on this clone: This clone's antigen is unknown. No qualities accompany the bases; no much larger clone lies one base away.

The sequencing input was peripheral blood. The sequence was obtained from a human donor in a cohort sampled during active COVID-19. The chain is assembled from TRBV19 and TRBJ2-1; the D gene lacks a confident call. Here the CDR3 is given as CASTTYSNEQFF. The bases are TGTGCCAGTACCACTTATAGCAATGAGCAGTTCTTC.